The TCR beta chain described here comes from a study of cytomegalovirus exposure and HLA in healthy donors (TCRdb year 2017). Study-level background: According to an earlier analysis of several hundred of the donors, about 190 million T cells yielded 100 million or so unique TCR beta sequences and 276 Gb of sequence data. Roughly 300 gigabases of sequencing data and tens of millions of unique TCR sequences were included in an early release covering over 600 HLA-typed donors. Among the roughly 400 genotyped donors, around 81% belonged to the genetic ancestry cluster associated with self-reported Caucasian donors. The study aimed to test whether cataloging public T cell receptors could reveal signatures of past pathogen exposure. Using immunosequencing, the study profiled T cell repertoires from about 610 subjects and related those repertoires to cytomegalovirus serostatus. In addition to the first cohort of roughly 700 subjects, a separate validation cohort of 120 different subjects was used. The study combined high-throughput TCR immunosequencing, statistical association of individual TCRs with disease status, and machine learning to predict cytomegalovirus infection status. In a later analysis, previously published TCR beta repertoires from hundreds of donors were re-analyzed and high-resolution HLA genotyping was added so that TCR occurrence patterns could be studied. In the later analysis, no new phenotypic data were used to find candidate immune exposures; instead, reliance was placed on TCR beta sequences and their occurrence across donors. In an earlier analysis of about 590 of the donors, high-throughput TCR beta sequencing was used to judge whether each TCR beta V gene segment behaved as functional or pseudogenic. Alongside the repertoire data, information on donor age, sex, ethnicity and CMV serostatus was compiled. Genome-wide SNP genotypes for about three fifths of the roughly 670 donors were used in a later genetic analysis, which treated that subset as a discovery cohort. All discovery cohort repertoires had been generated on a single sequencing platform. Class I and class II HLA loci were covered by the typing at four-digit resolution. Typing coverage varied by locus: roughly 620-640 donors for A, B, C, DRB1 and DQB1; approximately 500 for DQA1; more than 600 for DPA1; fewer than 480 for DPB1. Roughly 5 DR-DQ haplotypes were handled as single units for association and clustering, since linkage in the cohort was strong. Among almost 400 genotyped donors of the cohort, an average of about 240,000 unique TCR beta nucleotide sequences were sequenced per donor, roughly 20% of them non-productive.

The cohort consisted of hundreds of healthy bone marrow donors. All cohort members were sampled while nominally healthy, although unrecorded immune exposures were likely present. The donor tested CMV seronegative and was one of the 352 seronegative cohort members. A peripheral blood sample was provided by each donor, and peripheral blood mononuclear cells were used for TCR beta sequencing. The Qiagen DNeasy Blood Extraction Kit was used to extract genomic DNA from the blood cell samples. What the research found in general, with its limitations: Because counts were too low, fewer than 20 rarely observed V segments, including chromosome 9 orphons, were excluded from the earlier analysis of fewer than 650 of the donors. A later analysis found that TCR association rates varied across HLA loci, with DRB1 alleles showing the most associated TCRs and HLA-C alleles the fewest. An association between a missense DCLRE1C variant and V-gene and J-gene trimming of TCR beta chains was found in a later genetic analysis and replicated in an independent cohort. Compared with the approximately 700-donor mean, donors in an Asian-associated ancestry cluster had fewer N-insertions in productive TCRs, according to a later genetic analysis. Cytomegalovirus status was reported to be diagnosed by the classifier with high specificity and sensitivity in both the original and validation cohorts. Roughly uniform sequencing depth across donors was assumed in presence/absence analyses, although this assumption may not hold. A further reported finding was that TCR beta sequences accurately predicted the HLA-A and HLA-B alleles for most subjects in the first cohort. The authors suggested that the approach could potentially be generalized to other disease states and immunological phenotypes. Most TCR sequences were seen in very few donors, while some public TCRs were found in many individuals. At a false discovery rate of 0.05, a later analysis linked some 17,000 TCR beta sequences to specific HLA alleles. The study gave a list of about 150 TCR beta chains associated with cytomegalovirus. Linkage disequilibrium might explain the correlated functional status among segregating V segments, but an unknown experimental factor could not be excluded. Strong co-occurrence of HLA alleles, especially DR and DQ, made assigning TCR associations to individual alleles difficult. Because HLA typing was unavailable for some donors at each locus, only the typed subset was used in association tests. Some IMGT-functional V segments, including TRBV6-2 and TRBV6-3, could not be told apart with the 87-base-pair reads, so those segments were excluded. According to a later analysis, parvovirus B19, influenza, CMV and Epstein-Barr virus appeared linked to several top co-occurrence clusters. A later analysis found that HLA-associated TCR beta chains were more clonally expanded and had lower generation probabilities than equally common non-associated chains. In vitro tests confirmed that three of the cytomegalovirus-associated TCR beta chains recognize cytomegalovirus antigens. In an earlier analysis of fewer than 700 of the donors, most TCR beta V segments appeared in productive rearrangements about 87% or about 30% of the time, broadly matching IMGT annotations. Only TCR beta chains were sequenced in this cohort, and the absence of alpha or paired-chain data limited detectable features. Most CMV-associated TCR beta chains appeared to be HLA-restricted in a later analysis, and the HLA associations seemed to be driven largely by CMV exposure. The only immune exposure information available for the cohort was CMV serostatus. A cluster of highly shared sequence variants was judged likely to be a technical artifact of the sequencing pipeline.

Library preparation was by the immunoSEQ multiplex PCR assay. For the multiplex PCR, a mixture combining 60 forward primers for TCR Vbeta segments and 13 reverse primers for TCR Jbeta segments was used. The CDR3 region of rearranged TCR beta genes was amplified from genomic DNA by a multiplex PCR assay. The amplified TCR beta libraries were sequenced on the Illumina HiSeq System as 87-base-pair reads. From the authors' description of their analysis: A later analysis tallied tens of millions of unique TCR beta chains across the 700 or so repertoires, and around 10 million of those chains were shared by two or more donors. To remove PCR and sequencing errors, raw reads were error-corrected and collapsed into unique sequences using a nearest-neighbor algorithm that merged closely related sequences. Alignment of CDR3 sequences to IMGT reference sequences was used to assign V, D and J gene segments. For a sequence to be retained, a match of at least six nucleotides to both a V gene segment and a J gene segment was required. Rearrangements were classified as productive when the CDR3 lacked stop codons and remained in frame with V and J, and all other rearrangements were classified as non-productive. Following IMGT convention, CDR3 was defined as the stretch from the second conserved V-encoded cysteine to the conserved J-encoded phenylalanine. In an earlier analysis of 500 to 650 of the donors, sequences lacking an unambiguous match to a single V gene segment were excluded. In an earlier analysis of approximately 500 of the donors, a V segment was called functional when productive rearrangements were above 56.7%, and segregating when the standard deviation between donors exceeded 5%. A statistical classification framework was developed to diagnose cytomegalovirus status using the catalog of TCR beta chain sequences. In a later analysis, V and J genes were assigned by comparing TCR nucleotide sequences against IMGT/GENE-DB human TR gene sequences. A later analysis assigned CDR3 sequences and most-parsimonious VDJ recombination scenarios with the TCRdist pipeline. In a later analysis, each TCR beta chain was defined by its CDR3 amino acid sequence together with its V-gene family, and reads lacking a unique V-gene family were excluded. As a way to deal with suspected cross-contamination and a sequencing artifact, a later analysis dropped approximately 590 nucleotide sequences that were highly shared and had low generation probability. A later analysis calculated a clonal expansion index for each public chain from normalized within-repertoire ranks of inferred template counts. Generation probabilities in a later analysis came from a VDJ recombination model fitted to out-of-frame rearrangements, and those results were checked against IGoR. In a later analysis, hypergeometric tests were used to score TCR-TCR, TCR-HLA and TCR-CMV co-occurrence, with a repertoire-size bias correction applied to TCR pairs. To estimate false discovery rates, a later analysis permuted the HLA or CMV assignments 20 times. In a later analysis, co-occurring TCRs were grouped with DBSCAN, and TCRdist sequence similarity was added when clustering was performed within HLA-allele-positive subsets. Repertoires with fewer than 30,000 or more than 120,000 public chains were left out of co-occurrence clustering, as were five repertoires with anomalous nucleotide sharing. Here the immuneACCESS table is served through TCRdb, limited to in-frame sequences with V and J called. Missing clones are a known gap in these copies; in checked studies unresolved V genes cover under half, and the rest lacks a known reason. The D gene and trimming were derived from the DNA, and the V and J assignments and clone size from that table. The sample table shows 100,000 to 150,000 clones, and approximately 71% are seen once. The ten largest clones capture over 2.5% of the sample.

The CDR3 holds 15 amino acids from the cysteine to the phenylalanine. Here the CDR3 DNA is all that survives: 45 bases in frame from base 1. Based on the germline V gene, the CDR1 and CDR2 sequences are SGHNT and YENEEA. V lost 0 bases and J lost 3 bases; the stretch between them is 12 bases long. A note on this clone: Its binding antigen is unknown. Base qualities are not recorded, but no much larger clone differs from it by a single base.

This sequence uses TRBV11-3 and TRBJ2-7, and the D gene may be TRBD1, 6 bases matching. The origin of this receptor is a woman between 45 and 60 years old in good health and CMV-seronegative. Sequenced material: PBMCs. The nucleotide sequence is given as TGTGCCAGCAGCTTAGATGGGGACAAGAGCTACGAGCAGTACTTC. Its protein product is CASSLDGDKSYEQYF.